The 32 T cell receptor beta chains below come from one sample, sequenced in a study of T cells in localized non-small cell lung cancer. The assay was immunoSEQ multiplex PCR, and TCRdb's table has in-frame clones only and misses some. This repertoire shows about 91,000 clones, around 90% found once; its top ten account for over 12%. The sample consisted of peripheral blood, taken before any cancer treatment. The source is a man between 40 and 69 years old with stage I squamous cell lung carcinoma.

This clone was seen more than once but under ten times. The chain couples TRBV28 to TRBJ1-1; D gene unclear. Looked up from germline, CDR1 is MDHEN and CDR2 is SYDVKM. The CDR3 has 13 amino acids. Trimming left V 2 bases short and J 7 bases short, with 11 bases between. The CDR3 nucleotides read TGTGCCAGCAGTTTAATGGCAGCAGTTGAAGCTTTCTTT. Its translation is CASSLMAAVEAFF.

The V and J genes are TRBV25-1 and TRBJ1-1; 7 bases map to TRBD1. Trimming removed 4 bases from V and 4 bases from J; junction bases left unmatched: 9. CDR3 length: 15 amino acids. Germline lookup yields CDR1 MGHDK and CDR2 SYGVNS. CDR3 bases: TGTGCCAGCAGTGGGTCTACGGACAGGATCACTGAAGCTTTCTTT. Its protein product is CASSGSTDRITEAFF.

The chain has TRBV6-5 and TRBJ1-2, with TRBD1 matching over 9 bases. Trimming at V came to 6 bases and at J to 5 bases, leaving 10 bases not matched to a gene. The germline V gene encodes CDR1 MNHEY and CDR2 SVGAGI. The CDR3 extends over 15 amino acids. CDR3 sequence: CASRLPGQGGYGYTF. The CDR3 nucleotides are TGTGCCAGCAGATTACCGGGACAGGGCGGTTATGGCTACACCTTC.

This sequence joins TRBV6-6 and TRBJ2-2; D remains unclear. Trimming took 6 bases from V and 6 from J, leaving 17 bases between them. The CDR3 is made up of 15 amino acids. The germline CDR1 and CDR2 sequences are MNHNY and SVGAGI (reference sequence). As DNA, the CDR3 is TGTGCCAGCAGCTTCGGGCCATCAGTGGCCGGGGAGCTGTTTTTT. It encodes CASSFGPSVAGELFF.

The CDR3 DNA sequence: TGTGCCAGCAGCCAAGGTCCTAACTATGGCTACACCTTC. Translating it yields CASSQGPNYGYTF. The chain employs TRBV16 and TRBJ1-2; D not resolved. V lost 2 bases to trimming and J lost 0 bases, with 4 bases between them. The CDR3 spans 13 residues. Per germline, CDR1 KGHSY and CDR2 FQNENV.

This clone was recorded only once. The chain has TRBV5-1 and TRBJ2-7; D unresolved. Trimming shortened V by 5 bases and J by 1 base, and 13 bases separated the two germline ends. The CDR3 sequence is 14 residues long. Germline values: CDR1 SGHRS, CDR2 YFSETQ. CDR3 in amino acids: CASSEGAPSYEQYF. In nucleotides, the CDR3 is TGCGCCAGCAGTGAAGGTGCACCTTCCTACGAGCAGTACTTC.

This chain links TRBV5-4 with TRBJ1-2; D might be TRBD1 (6 bases). CDR3 size: 16 residues. CDR1 is SGHNT, CDR2 YYREEE, per germline (reference sequence). Between the trimmed V and J ends, which lost 6 bases and 0 bases, there was a span of 18 bases. CDR3 loop: CASTVYRVSANYGYTF. The CDR3 DNA follows: TGTGCCAGCACCGTATACAGGGTATCAGCTAACTATGGCTACACCTTC.

The chain carries TRBV19 and TRBJ1-4, with D uncertain. CDR3 length equals 15 residues. From germline, CDR1 is LNHDA and CDR2 SQIVND (reference sequence). V lost 3 bases, J lost 0 bases, and 8 bases lay in between. The CDR3 spells CASSIVSATNEKLFF. The DNA for the CDR3 is TGTGCCAGTAGTATTGTGAGCGCAACTAATGAAAAACTGTTTTTT.

This clone is a singleton in its sample. The chain carries TRBV5-6 and TRBJ2-3, with D perhaps TRBD2 (7 bases). CDR1 is SGHDT, CDR2 YYEEEE, per germline. Trimming shortened V by 4 bases and J by 3 bases, and 18 bases separated the two germline ends. The CDR3 has 16 residues. CDR3 loop: CASSRGEGESTDTQYF. The CDR3 region has the DNA TGTGCCAGCAGCCGCGGGGAGGGGGAATCTACAGATACGCAGTATTTT.

V is TRBV4-1 and J is TRBJ1-4; 8 bases align to TRBD1. This CDR3 is 16 amino acids long. The J segment lost 5 bases and the V segment lost 1 base, leaving 6 bases of the junction unmatched. In germline, CDR1 is MGHRA, CDR2 YSYEKL. DNA of the CDR3: TGCGCCAGCAGCCAAGCAACGACAGGGGCAAATGAAAAACTGTTTTTT. Protein: CASSQATTGANEKLFF.

The chain recombines TRBV14 with TRBJ1-2; tentative D call: TRBD1 (5 bases). This CDR3 has 12 amino acids. Trimming cost V 4 bases and J 8 bases, with 11 bases left between them. Germline CDR1 is SGHDN and CDR2 is FVKESK. The CDR3 DNA follows: TGTGCCAGCAGCCGCCAGGGCTACGGCTACACCTTC. Protein sequence: CASSRQGYGYTF.

The chain uses TRBV25-1 and TRBJ2-2, with 9 bases fitting TRBD1. The germline V gene has CDR1 MGHDK and CDR2 SYGVNS. This CDR3 is 14 amino acids long. Trimming cost V 6 bases and J 4 bases; bases outside gene matches: 3. The CDR3 reads CASRGQGGTGELFF. The CDR3 DNA reads TGTGCCAGCAGGGGACAGGGAGGCACCGGGGAGCTGTTTTTT. Full variable domain (rest looked up from reference TRBV25-1 and TRBJ2-2): EADIYQTPRYLVIGTGKKITLECSQTMGHDKMYWYQQDPGMELHLIHYSYGVNSTEKGDLSSESTVSRIRTEHFPLTLESARPSHTSQYLCASRGQGGTGELFFGEGSRLTVL.

This chain uses TRBV19 with TRBJ1-2, with 7 positions matching TRBD1. V lost 6 bases and J lost 3; bases outside the gene matches: 7. The germline gives CDR1 LNHDA, CDR2 SQIVND (reference sequence). The CDR3 sequence is 14 residues long. CDR3 protein: CASRKSGTDYGYTF. CDR3 sequence (DNA): TGTGCCAGTAGGAAGTCCGGGACAGACTATGGCTACACCTTC. Filled out from reference TRBV19 and TRBJ1-2, the complete variable domain reads DGGITQSPKYLFRKEGQNVTLSCEQNLNHDAMYWYRQDPGQGLRLIYYSQIVNDFQKGDIAEGYSVSREKKESFPLTVTSAQKNPTAFYLCASRKSGTDYGYTFGSGTRLTVV.

The CDR3 nucleotides are TGTGCCAGCAGCAAGCAGGCAGAACAAGAGACCCAGTACTTC. Translating gives CASSKQAEQETQYF. V usage is TRBV5-6 and J usage is TRBJ2-5, with D uncertain. V lost 4 bases and J lost 2, with 12 bases in between. The CDR3 runs 14 residues. Germline lookup yields CDR1 SGHDT and CDR2 YYEEEE.

The rearrangement links TRBV6-6 to TRBJ1-2; 7 bases agree with TRBD1. Germline CDR1 is MNHNY and CDR2 is SVGAGI (reference sequence). The J segment lost 8 bases and the V segment lost 0 bases, leaving 12 bases of the junction unmatched. The CDR3 runs to 16 residues. CDR3 residues: CASSYSGQSPVKGYTF. CDR3 nucleotides: TGTGCCAGCAGTTACTCGGGACAGTCTCCCGTAAAAGGCTACACCTTC.

The chain combines TRBV28 with TRBJ1-2; 9 nucleotides agree with TRBD1. V lost 3 bases to trimming and J lost 5 bases; unmatched junction nucleotides: 4. This CDR3 is built from 14 residues. The germline CDR1 and CDR2 sequences are MDHEN and SYDVKM. CDR3 residues: CASSFRDRDYGYTF. Here the CDR3 DNA reads TGTGCCAGCAGTTTCAGGGACAGGGATTATGGCTACACCTTC.

The rearrangement joins TRBV9 to TRBJ2-3, with D possibly TRBD1 on 5 matching bases. CDR1 is SGDLS, CDR2 YYNGEE, per germline. V was trimmed by 4 bases and J by 5 bases, leaving 20 bases between them. This CDR3 has 16 amino acids. CDR3: CASSYQLLTGGDTQYF. The CDR3 coding sequence is TGTGCCAGCAGCTACCAGCTCCTAACAGGCGGAGATACGCAGTATTTT.

This chain joins TRBV4-1 and TRBJ2-7, with 11 bases aligning to TRBD2. The trim removed 6 bases at V and 6 bases at J, leaving 10 bases unmatched. The germline V gene encodes CDR1 MGHRA and CDR2 YSYEKL. The CDR3 has 15 amino acids. CDR3: CASSPGASGGPEQYF. The CDR3, as DNA: TGCGCCAGCAGTCCTGGAGCTAGCGGGGGGCCCGAGCAGTACTTC.

The chain uses TRBV5-6 and TRBJ1-6, with a weak D call TRBD1 (5 bases). Germline-derived CDR1 and CDR2 are SGHDT and YYEEEE. V lost 10 bases to trimming and J lost 7 bases, with 21 bases between them. This CDR3 spans 15 amino acids. DNA for the CDR3: TGTGCCTCTGAAGGGGAGGGCCCTGGGAATTCACCCCTCCACTTT. Protein sequence: CASEGEGPGNSPLHF.

Only one count was recorded for this clone. This chain uses TRBV5-5 with TRBJ2-7; 9 bases agree with TRBD2. Per germline, CDR1 SGHKS and CDR2 YYEKEE (reference sequence). The CDR3 loop spans 15 amino acids. J gave up 0 bases and V 2 bases, and 3 bases lay outside the gene matches. For the CDR3, the DNA is TGTGCCAGCAGCTTAAGCGGGGGGCACTCCTACGAGCAGTACTTC. Translating it yields CASSLSGGHSYEQYF.

This clone was recorded only once. The V gene is TRBV6-6, the J gene TRBJ1-4; 7 nucleotides align to TRBD1. The CDR3 is made up of 15 amino acids. Trimming took 4 bases from V and 6 from J; bases not matched to a gene: 8. CDR1 MNHNY and CDR2 SVGAGI come from the germline V gene (reference sequence). The CDR3 DNA sequence: TGTGCCAGCAGTTCAACAGGGGTGGCCTATGAAAAACTGTTTTTT. It encodes CASSSTGVAYEKLFF.

The J gene is TRBJ1-3, the V gene TRBV5-6; D gene uncertain. The CDR3 sequence is 15 residues long. The V end lost 0 bases, the J end lost 0 bases, and 7 bases lay between the germline ends. The V gene's germline CDR1 is SGHDT and CDR2 YYEEEE. The CDR3 nucleotides are TGTGCCAGCAGCTTGGCAGGTCGCTCTGGAAACACCATATATTTT. As protein: CASSLAGRSGNTIYF.

There are a few counts of this clone. The chain joins TRBV7-2 to TRBJ2-3; D might be TRBD2 (6 bases). The CDR3 contains 15 residues. Germline lookup yields CDR1 SGHTA and CDR2 FQGNSA. V was shortened by 1 base and J by 2 bases, with 10 bases between the two germline ends. The CDR3 DNA follows: TGTGCCAGCAGCTTAGGGAGGGTTCCCACAGATACGCAGTATTTT. Its protein is CASSLGRVPTDTQYF.

V and J are TRBV25-1 and TRBJ1-6; D uncertain. The germline V gene has CDR1 MGHDK and CDR2 SYGVNS. The CDR3 contains 13 residues. Trimming took off 8 bases at V and 7 bases at J, with 12 bases between the two ends. The CDR3, as DNA: TGTGCCAGCTCGGACTACGTAAATTCACCCCTCCACTTT. Protein product: CASSDYVNSPLHF. The full variable domain, rest sourced from reference TRBV25-1 and TRBJ1-6, is EADIYQTPRYLVIGTGKKITLECSQTMGHDKMYWYQQDPGMELHLIHYSYGVNSTEKGDLSSESTVSRIRTEHFPLTLESARPSHTSQYLCASSDYVNSPLHFGNGTRLTVT.

The chain joins TRBV30 to TRBJ1-2; TRBD1 is a possible D gene (6 bases). Trimming took off 0 bases at V and 7 bases at J, with 12 bases between the two ends. This CDR3 region has 13 residues. Germline-derived CDR1 and CDR2 are GTSNPN and SVGIG (reference sequence). Here the CDR3 reads CAWSVSGALGYTF. DNA of the CDR3: TGTGCCTGGAGTGTGTCGGGGGCGCTTGGCTACACCTTC.

V and J are TRBV9 and TRBJ2-6; D not resolved. Germline V CDR1 and CDR2: SGDLS, YYNGEE. CDR3 size: 16 residues. V dropped 0 bases and J dropped 0 bases, with 7 bases sitting between them. The CDR3 sequence: CASSVGGVSGANVLTF. CDR3 sequence (DNA): TGTGCCAGCAGCGTAGGAGGCGTCTCTGGGGCCAACGTCCTGACTTTC.

The rearrangement links TRBV19 to TRBJ2-1; D is undetermined. This CDR3 contains 14 residues. V was cut by 5 bases and J by 6 bases, with 14 bases left in between. Germline V CDR1 and CDR2: LNHDA, SQIVND (reference sequence). CDR3 bases: TGTGCCAGTAGTTGGGGTCAGAGAGTCAATGAGCAGTTCTTC. This gives the protein CASSWGQRVNEQFF.

The chain employs TRBV5-1 and TRBJ2-5; TRBD1 matches at 7 bases. The V and J ends lost 0 bases and 2 bases, in that order; junction bases with no gene match: 4. CDR3 length equals 15 residues. In germline, CDR1 is SGHRS, CDR2 YFSETQ. DNA of the CDR3: TGCGCCAGCAGCTTGGCCGGGACAGAACAAGAGACCCAGTACTTC. Residues: CASSLAGTEQETQYF.

This chain links TRBV11-2 with TRBJ2-5, with D possibly being TRBD1 (5 bases). V shed 4 bases and J shed 4 bases, with 16 bases lying between them. Germline V gene lookup returns CDR1 SGHAT and CDR2 FQNNGV. This CDR3 is built from 15 residues. The CDR3 DNA sequence: TGTGCCAGCAGCTCGCAGGGCAGGGCGGCAGAGACCCAGTACTTC. Its protein is CASSSQGRAAETQYF.

The chain recombines TRBV7-9 with TRBJ1-2; TRBD1 might be the D (5 bases). This CDR3 region has 12 residues. Germline V gives CDR1 SEHNR, CDR2 FQNEAQ (reference sequence). V was pared by 5 bases and J by 7 bases, with 11 bases between. CDR3 in DNA: TGTGCCAGCAGCACGGGCGGGGGTGGCTACACCTTC. Protein sequence: CASSTGGGGYTF.

The chain combines TRBV6-6 with TRBJ2-7, with 11 bases identical to TRBD1. Per germline, CDR1 MNHNY and CDR2 SVGAGI (reference sequence). V lost 5 bases, J lost 5 bases, and 8 bases stayed unmatched. This CDR3 has 15 amino acids. The DNA for the CDR3 is TGTGCCAGCAGTATTAACGGACAGGGGGCCCACGAGCAGTACTTC. Translation gives CASSINGQGAHEQYF.

V gene TRBV5-1 combines with J gene TRBJ1-3; 8 bases align to TRBD1. V lost 4 bases to trimming and J lost 0 bases; unmatched junction nucleotides: 3. The CDR3 is 15 residues long. Germline-derived CDR1 and CDR2 are SGHRS and YFSETQ. The CDR3 region is CASSRDRSSGNTIYF. CDR3 DNA sequence: TGCGCCAGCAGCCGGGACAGGAGCTCTGGAAACACCATATATTTT.